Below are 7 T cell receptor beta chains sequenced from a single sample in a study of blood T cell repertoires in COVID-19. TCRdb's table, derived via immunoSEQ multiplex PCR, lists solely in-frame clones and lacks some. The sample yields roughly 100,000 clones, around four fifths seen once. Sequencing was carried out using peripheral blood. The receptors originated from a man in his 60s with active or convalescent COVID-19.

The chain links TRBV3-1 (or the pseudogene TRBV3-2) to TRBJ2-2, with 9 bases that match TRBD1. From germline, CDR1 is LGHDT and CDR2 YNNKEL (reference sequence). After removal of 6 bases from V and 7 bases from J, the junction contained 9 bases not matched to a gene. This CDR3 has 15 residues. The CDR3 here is CASRYRGQDGGELFF. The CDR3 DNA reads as TGTGCCAGCAGGTACAGGGGGCAAGATGGCGGGGAGCTGTTTTTT.

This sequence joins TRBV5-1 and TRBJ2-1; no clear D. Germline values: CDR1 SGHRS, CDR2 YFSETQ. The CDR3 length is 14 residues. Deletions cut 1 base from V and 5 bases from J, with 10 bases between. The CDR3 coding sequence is TGCGCCAGCAGCTTGCGTCGTCGTCACAATGAGCAGTTCTTC. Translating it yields CASSLRRRHNEQFF.

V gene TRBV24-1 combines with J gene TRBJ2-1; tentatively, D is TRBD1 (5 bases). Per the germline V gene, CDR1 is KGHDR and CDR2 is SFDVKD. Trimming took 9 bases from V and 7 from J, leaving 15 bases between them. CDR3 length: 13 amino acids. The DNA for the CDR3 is TGTGCCACCGATTCAAGCAGGGCGAATGAGCAGTTCTTC. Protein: CATDSSRANEQFF.

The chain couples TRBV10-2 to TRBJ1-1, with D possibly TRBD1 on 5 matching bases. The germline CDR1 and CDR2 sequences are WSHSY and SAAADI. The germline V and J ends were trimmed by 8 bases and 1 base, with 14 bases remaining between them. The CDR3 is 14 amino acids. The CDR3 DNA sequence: TGCGCCAGCCGTCAGGGCCTCGGGAACACTGAAGCTTTCTTT. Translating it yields CASRQGLGNTEAFF.

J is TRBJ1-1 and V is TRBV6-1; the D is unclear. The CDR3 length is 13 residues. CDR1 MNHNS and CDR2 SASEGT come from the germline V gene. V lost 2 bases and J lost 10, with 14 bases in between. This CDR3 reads CASSESGPPRAFF. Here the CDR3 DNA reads TGTGCCAGCAGTGAAAGCGGCCCCCCGAGAGCTTTCTTT.

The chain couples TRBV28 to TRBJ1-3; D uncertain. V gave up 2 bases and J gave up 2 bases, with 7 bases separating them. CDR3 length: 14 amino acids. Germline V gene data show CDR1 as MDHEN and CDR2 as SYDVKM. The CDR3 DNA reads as TGTGCCAGCAGTTTACAACAGACTGGAAACACCATATATTTT. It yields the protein CASSLQQTGNTIYF.

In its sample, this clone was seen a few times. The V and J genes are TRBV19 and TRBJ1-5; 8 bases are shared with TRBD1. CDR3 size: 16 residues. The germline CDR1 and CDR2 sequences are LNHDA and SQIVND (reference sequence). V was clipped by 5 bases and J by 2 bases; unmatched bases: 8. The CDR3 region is CASSLTGQGGNQPQHF. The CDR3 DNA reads TGTGCCAGTAGTCTTACCGGACAGGGTGGCAATCAGCCCCAGCATTTT.